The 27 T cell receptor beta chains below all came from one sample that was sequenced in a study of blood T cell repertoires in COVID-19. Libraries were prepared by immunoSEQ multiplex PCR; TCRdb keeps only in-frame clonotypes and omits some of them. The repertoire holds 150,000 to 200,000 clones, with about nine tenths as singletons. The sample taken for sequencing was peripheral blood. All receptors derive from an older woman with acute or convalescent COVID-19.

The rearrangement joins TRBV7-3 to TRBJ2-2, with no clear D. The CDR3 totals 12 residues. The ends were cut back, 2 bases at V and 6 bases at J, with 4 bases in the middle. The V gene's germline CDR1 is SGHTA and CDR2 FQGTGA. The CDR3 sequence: CASSLYSGELFF. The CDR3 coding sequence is TGTGCCAGCAGCTTATATTCCGGGGAGCTGTTTTTT.

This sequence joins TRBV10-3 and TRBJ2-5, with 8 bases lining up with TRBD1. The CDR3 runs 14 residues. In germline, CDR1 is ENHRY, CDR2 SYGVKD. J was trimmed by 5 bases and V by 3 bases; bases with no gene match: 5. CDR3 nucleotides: TGTGCCATCAGTGATCCCAGGGGGCTGGAGACCCAGTACTTC. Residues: CAISDPRGLETQYF.

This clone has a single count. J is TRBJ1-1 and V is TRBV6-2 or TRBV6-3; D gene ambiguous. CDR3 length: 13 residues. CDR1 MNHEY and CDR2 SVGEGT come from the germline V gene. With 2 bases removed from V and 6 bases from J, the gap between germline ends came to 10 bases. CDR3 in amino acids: CASSYKRVPEAFF. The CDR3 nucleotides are TGTGCCAGCAGTTACAAGAGGGTCCCTGAAGCTTTCTTT.

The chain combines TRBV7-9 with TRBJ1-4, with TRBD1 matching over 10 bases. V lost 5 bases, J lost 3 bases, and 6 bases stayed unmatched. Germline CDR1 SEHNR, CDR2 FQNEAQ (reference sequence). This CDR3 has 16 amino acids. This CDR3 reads CASSEGTGVSNEKLFF. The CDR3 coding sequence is TGTGCCAGCAGCGAAGGGACAGGGGTATCTAATGAAAAACTGTTTTTT.

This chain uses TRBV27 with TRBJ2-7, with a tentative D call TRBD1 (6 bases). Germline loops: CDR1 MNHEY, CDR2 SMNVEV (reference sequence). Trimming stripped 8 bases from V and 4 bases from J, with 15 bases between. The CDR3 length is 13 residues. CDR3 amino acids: CASGQGISYEQYF. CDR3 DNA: TGTGCCAGCGGCCAGGGGATTAGTTACGAGCAGTACTTC.

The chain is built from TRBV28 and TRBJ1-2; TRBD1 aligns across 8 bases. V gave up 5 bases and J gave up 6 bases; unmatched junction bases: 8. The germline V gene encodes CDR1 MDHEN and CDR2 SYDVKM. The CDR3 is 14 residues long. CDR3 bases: TGTGCCAGCAGTAGGACAGGGTGGTTAGATGGCTACACCTTC. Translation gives CASSRTGWLDGYTF.

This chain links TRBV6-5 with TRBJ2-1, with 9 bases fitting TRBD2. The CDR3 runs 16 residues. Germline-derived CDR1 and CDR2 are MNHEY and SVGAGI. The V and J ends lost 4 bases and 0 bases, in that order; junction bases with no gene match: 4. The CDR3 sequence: CASSFLSGSSYNEQFF. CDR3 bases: TGTGCCAGCAGTTTCCTTAGCGGGAGCTCCTACAATGAGCAGTTCTTC.

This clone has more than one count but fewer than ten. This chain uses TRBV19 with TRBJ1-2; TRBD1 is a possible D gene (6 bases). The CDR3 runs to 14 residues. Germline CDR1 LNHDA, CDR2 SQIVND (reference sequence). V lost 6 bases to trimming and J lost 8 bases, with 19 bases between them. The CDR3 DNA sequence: TGTGCCAGTAGATTGGACAGCGTTGGGGACGGCTACACCTTC. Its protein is CASRLDSVGDGYTF.

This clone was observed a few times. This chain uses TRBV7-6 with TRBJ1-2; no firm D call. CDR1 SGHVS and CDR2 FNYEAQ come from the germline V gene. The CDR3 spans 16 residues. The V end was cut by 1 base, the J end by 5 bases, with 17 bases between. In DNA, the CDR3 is TGTGCCAGCAGCTTAGAAGCCGGGAGCAGTACTTATGGCTACACCTTC. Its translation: CASSLEAGSSTYGYTF.

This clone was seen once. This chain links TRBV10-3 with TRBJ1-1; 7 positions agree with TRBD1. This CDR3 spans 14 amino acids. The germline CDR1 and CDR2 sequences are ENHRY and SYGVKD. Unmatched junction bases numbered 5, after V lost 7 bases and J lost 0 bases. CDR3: CAITEDRLNTEAFF. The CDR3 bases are TGTGCCATCACCGAGGACAGGTTGAACACTGAAGCTTTCTTT.

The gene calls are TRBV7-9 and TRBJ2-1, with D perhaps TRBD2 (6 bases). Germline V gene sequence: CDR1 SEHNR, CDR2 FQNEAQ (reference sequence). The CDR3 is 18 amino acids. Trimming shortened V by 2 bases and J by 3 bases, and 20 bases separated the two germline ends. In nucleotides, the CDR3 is TGTGCCAGCAGCTTATCACAGTCCCTGGGGGGTTTCTACAATGAGCAGTTCTTC. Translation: CASSLSQSLGGFYNEQFF.

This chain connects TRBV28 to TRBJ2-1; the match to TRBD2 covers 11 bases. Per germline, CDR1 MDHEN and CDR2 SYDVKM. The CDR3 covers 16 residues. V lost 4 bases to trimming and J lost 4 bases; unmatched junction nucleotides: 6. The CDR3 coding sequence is TGTGCCAGCAGTTCCCTAGCGGGAGGTTTGTACAATGAGCAGTTCTTC. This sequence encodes CASSSLAGGLYNEQFF.

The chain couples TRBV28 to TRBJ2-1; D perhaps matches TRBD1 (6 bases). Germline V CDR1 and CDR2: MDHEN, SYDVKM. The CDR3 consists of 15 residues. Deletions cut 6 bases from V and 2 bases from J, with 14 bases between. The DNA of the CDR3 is TGTGCCAGCAGCGACAGACAGGATCCCTACAATGAGCAGTTCTTC. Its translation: CASSDRQDPYNEQFF.

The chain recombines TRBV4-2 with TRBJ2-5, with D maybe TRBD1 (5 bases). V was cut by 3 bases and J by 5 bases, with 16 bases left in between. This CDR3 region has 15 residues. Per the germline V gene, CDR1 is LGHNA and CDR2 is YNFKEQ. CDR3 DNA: TGTGCCAGCAGCCAGGCGTTAGGGGCCCTGGAGACCCAGTACTTC. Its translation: CASSQALGALETQYF.

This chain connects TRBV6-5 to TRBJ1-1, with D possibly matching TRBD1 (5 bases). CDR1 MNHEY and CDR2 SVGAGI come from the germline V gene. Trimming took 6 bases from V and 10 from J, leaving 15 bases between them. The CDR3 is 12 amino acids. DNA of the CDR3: TGTGCCAGCAGATCTTCACGCAGGGTAGCTTTCTTT. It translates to CASRSSRRVAFF.

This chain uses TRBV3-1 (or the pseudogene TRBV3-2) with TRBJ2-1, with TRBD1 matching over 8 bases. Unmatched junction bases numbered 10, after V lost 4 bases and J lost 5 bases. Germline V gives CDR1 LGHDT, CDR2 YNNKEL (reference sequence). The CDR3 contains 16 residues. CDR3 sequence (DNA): TGTGCCAGCAGCCCTCAGGGGGCAGGGGGTGACAATGAGCAGTTCTTC. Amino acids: CASSPQGAGGDNEQFF.

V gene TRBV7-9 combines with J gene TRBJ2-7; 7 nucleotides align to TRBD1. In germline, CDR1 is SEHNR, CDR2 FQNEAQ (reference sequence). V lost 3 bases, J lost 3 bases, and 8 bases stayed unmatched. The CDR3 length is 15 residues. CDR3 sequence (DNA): TGTGCCAGCAGCTTTGGGACAGCTACTTACTACGAGCAGTACTTC. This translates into CASSFGTATYYEQYF.

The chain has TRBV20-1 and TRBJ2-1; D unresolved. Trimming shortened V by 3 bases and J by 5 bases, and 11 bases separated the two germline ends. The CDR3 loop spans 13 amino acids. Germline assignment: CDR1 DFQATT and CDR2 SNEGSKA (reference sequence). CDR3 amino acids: CSASGLANNEQFF. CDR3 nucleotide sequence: TGCAGTGCTAGTGGATTAGCCAACAATGAGCAGTTCTTC.

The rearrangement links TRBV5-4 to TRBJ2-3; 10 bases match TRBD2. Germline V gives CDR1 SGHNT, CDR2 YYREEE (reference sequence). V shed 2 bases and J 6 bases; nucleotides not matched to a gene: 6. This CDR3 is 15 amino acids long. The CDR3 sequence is CASSFLSGGADTQYF. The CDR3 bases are TGTGCCAGCAGCTTTCTCAGCGGGGGGGCGGATACGCAGTATTTT.

CDR3 DNA sequence: TGTGCCACCAGCAGAGTTGGCGGGAGGGCCTTCGATGAGCAGTTCTTC. Its translation is CATSRVGGRAFDEQFF. The chain uses TRBV15 and TRBJ2-1, with 9 bases fitting TRBD2. The V gene's germline CDR1 is LNHNV and CDR2 YYDKDF (reference sequence). CDR3 size: 16 residues. Trimming took 1 base from V and 8 from J; bases not matched to a gene: 9.

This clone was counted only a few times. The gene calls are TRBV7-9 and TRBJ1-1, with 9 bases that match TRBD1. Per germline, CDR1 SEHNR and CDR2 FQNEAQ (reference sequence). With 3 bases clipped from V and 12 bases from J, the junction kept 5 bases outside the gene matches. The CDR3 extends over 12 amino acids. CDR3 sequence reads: CASSLDRGGTFF. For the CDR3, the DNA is TGTGCCAGCAGCTTGGACAGGGGAGGAACTTTCTTT.

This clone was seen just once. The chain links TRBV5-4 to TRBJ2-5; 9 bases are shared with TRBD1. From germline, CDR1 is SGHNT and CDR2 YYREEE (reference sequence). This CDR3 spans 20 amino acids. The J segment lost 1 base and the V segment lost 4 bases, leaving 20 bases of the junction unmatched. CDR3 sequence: CASSGTPSDLQGATQETQYF. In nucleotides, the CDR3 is TGTGCCAGCAGCGGTACCCCGTCAGACCTACAGGGGGCGACCCAAGAGACCCAGTACTTC. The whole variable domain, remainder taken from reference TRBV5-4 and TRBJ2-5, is ETGVTQSPTHLIKTRGQQVTLRCSSQSGHNTVSWYQQALGQGPQFIFQYYREEENGRGNFPPRFSGLQFPNYSSELNVNALELDDSALYLCASSGTPSDLQGATQETQYFGPGTRLLVL.

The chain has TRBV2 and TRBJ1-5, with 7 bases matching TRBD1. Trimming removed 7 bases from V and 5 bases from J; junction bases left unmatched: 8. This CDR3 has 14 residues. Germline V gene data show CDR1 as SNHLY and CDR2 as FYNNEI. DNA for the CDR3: TGTGCCAGCACGAGGCAGGGGGGCGATCAGCCCCAGCATTTT. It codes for CASTRQGGDQPQHF. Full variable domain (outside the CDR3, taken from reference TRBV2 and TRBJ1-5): EPEVTQTPSHQVTQMGQEVILRCVPISNHLYFYWYRQILGQKVEFLVSFYNNEISEKSEIFDDQFSVERPDGSNFTLKIRSTKLEDSAMYFCASTRQGGDQPQHFGDGTRLSIL.

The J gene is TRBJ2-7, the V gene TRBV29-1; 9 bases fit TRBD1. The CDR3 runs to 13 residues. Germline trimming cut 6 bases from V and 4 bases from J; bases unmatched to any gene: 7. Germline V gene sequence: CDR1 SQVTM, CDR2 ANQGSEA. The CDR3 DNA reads TGCAGCGTAACGGGACAGGGCTTATACGAGCAGTACTTC. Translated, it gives CSVTGQGLYEQYF.

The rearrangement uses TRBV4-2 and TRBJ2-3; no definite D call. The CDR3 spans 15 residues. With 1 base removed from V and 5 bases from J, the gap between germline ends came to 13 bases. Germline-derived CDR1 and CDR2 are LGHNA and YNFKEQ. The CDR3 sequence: CASSQASIPEDTQYF. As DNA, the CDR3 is TGTGCCAGCAGCCAAGCTAGTATTCCTGAAGATACGCAGTATTTT.

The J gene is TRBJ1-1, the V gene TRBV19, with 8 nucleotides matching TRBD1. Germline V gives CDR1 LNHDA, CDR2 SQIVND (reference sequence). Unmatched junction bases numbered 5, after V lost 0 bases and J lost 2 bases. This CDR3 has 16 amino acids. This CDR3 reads CASSIDRQGANTEAFF. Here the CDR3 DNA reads TGTGCCAGTAGTATAGATCGGCAGGGGGCCAACACTGAAGCTTTCTTT.

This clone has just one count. The CDR3 nucleotides read TGTGCCAGCAGCTTAGCCGGGACTAGCGGCTTCGAGCAGTACTTC. Amino acids: CASSLAGTSGFEQYF. The chain is built from TRBV11-2 and TRBJ2-7; 11 bases align to TRBD2. The CDR3 consists of 15 residues. J lost 6 bases, V lost 1 base, and 5 bases had no gene match. The germline V gene encodes CDR1 SGHAT and CDR2 FQNNGV. Full variable domain (missing parts from reference TRBV11-2 and TRBJ2-7): EAGVAQSPRYKIIEKRQSVAFWCNPISGHATLYWYQQILGQGPKLLIQFQNNGVVDDSQLPKDRFSAERLKGVDSTLKIQPAKLEDSAVYLCASSLAGTSGFEQYFGPGTRLTVT.